The 17 T cell receptor beta chains below come from one sample, sequenced in a study of human T cells and chemical hapten exposure. TCRdb processed the RACE reads anew with MiXCR; each CDR3 protein has one entry. Among about 42,000 distinct CDR3 sequences listed, 8% to 9.5% were seen once. As to time point: patch test 2, 6 weeks after DPC sensitization. Described treatment: therapeutic diphenylcyclopropenone sensitization with weekly scalp DPC. The sequences come from whole blood, collected in connection with sensitization to the hapten diphenylcyclopropenone (DPC). These receptors were obtained from a woman aged 40 to 50 with alopecia areata. Some clones in this sample may be carry-over from other donors' samples.

This clonotype was seen more than once but under ten times. The chain carries TRBV27 and TRBJ1-1, with TRBD1 matching 8 bases. CDR3 length equals 16 residues. Germline V gene sequence: CDR1 MNHEY, CDR2 SMNVEV (reference sequence). J was trimmed by 4 bases and V by 5 bases; bases with no gene match: 12. DNA for the CDR3: TGTGCCAGCAGTCAGCCCAGGGGGCTAATCGGCACTGAAGCTTTCTTT. This gives the protein CASSQPRGLIGTEAFF.

This clonotype was detected ten times or more. The CDR3 sequence is CSVDLYSEQYF. For the CDR3, the DNA is TGCAGCGTTGATCTATATAGCGAGCAGTACTTC. This chain connects TRBV29-1 to TRBJ2-7; D call uncertain. The CDR3 totals 11 residues. The germline gives CDR1 SQVTM, CDR2 ANQGSEA. Trimming pared 3 bases from V and 6 bases from J, leaving 9 bases between.

This clonotype was seen more than once but under ten times. The chain is built from TRBV5-4 and TRBJ2-1, with D possibly being TRBD1 (5 bases). V was pared by 4 bases and J by 5 bases, with 13 bases between. Per germline, CDR1 SGHNT and CDR2 YYREEE (reference sequence). This CDR3 contains 14 residues. The DNA for the CDR3 is TGTGCCAGCAGCCTCACTCAGGGTGACAATGAGCAGTTCTTC. Encoded protein: CASSLTQGDNEQFF. The whole variable domain, remainder taken from reference TRBV5-4 and TRBJ2-1, is ETGVTQSPTHLIKTRGQQVTLRCSSQSGHNTVSWYQQALGQGPQFIFQYYREEENGRGNFPPRFSGLQFPNYSSELNVNALELDDSALYLCASSLTQGDNEQFFGPGTRLTVL.

This clonotype was detected ten times or more. CDR3 residues: CSVEGVKVSYNEQFF. The CDR3 nucleotides are TGCAGCGTTGAAGGGGTAAAGGTCTCCTACAATGAGCAGTTCTTC. This chain uses TRBV29-1 with TRBJ2-1, with D uncertain. CDR1 SQVTM and CDR2 ANQGSEA come from the germline V gene. Trimming pared 1 base from V and 0 bases from J, leaving 10 bases between. The CDR3 totals 15 residues.

This clonotype has ten or more counts. The V call is TRBV20-1, the J call TRBJ1-1; unclear D gene. V gave up 1 base and J gave up 10 bases, with 10 bases separating them. CDR3 length equals 11 residues. The germline gives CDR1 DFQATT, CDR2 SNEGSKA (reference sequence). CDR3 in DNA: TGCAGTGCTAGAGCTCCCCCTGGAGCTTTCTTT. It specifies CSARAPPGAFF.

This clonotype was seen ten or more times. This chain links TRBV10-3 with TRBJ1-5; D gene uncertain. CDR3 length equals 19 residues. Trimming took off 0 bases at V and 0 bases at J, with 18 bases between the two ends. Per germline, CDR1 ENHRY and CDR2 SYGVKD. CDR3 in DNA: TGTGCCATCAGTGAGTCCCTTATTTCCGGGTTCAGTAGCAATCAGCCCCAGCATTTT. Its protein product is CAISESLISGFSSNQPQHF.

Ten or more counts support this clonotype. V and J are TRBV5-1 and TRBJ2-1; the D is unclear. Germline CDR1 SGHRS, CDR2 YFSETQ. Trimming stripped 2 bases from V and 7 bases from J, with 7 bases between. This CDR3 is built from 12 residues. The DNA of the CDR3 is TGCGCCAGCAGCTTCGCTGGGAATGAGCAGTTCTTC. This codes for CASSFAGNEQFF.

The chain joins TRBV29-1 to TRBJ2-7; possibly TRBD1 or TRBD2 for D (5 bases each). Trimming cost V 6 bases and J 6 bases, with 12 bases left between them. The CDR3 loop spans 11 amino acids. CDR1 and CDR2 from the germline V gene are SQVTM and ANQGSEA. CDR3 coding DNA: TGCAGCGTCTCAGAGGGGTCCGAGCAGTACTTC. Amino acid sequence: CSVSEGSEQYF.

This clonotype was detected ten times or more. The V call is TRBV6-5, the J call TRBJ1-4, with TRBD1 matching over 9 bases. This CDR3 region has 16 residues. The V and J ends lost 6 bases and 7 bases, in that order; junction bases with no gene match: 12. Looked up from germline, CDR1 is MNHEY and CDR2 is SVGAGI. The CDR3: CASRDRGGRAGEKLFF. In DNA form, the CDR3 reads TGTGCCAGCAGGGACAGGGGAGGTCGGGCCGGTGAAAAACTGTTTTTT.

This clonotype appeared a few times. V usage is TRBV6-1 and J usage is TRBJ1-5; the D is unclear. This CDR3 has 14 residues. V was shortened by 2 bases and J by 6 bases, with 11 bases between the two germline ends. CDR1 and CDR2 from the germline V gene are MNHNS and SASEGT. The CDR3 DNA is TGTGCCAGCAGTGAATCTGTCGAGGGTCAGCCCCAGCATTTT. Its translation is CASSESVEGQPQHF.

Of note for this clonotype: Since a much larger clone is just one base distant, this may be a read error. The V gene is TRBV27, the J gene TRBJ1-4; 7 nucleotides align to TRBD1. J gave up 5 bases and V 5 bases, and 8 bases lay outside the gene matches. From germline, CDR1 is MNHEY and CDR2 SMNVEV (reference sequence). The CDR3 covers 15 residues. The CDR3 protein is CASSATGTANEKLFF. The CDR3 bases are TGTGCCAGCAGTGCCACCGGGACAGCAAATGAAAAACTGTTTTTT. The variable domain in full, completed from reference TRBV27 and TRBJ1-4, reads EAQVTQNPRYLITVTGKKLTVTCSQNMNHEYMSWYRQDPGLGLRQIYYSMNVEVTDKGDVPEGYKVSRKEKRNFPLILESPSPNQTSLYFCASSATGTANEKLFFGSGTQLSVL.

This clonotype occurred many times. The V gene is TRBV25-1, the J gene TRBJ2-4; D gene ambiguous. V shed 1 base and J shed 6 bases, with 1 base lying between them. The CDR3 is made up of 11 amino acids. Germline V gives CDR1 MGHDK, CDR2 SYGVNS. CDR3 DNA sequence: TGTGCCAGCAGTGAATTAAACATTCAGTACTTC. Amino acid sequence: CASSELNIQYF.

This clonotype occurred many times. The gene calls are TRBV5-5 and TRBJ1-6; TRBD1 aligns across 9 bases. The germline CDR1 and CDR2 sequences are SGHKS and YYEKEE (reference sequence). This CDR3 has 15 residues. V was pared by 4 bases and J by 7 bases, with 6 bases of the junction left unmatched. CDR3 nucleotides: TGTGCCAGCAGCCCCGCCGGGACAGGGAATTCACCCCTCCACTTT. This gives the protein CASSPAGTGNSPLHF.

This clonotype showed up many times. V usage is TRBV20-1 and J usage is TRBJ1-5; TRBD1 matches at 10 bases. The CDR3 contains 17 residues. Germline V gives CDR1 DFQATT, CDR2 SNEGSKA (reference sequence). Trimming cost V 0 bases and J 4 bases; bases outside gene matches: 9. CDR3: CSARDPKGTGVNQPQHF. DNA for the CDR3: TGCAGTGCTAGAGACCCCAAGGGGACAGGGGTTAATCAGCCCCAGCATTTT.

The V and J genes are TRBV4-2 and TRBJ2-4; the D call may be TRBD1 or TRBD2 (5 bases each). There are 13 residues in the CDR3. Trimming stripped 1 base from V and 10 bases from J, with 11 bases between. CDR1 LGHNA and CDR2 YNFKEQ come from the germline V gene. The CDR3 nucleotides are TGTGCCAGCAGCCAAGTGGGACCCTCGATTCAGTACTTC. Protein product: CASSQVGPSIQYF.

This clonotype was seen many times. The chain links TRBV7-9 to TRBJ1-2, with unresolved D. V lost 3 bases and J 8 bases, leaving 13 bases between the germline ends. The CDR3 is made up of 13 amino acids. CDR1 and CDR2 (germline): SEHNR, FQNEAQ (reference sequence). CDR3 region: CASSLVGHSGYTF. Here the CDR3 DNA reads TGTGCCAGCAGCTTGGTTGGTCATTCCGGCTACACCTTC. The full variable domain, with the rest looked up from reference TRBV7-9 and TRBJ1-2, is DTGVSQNPRHKITKRGQNVTFRCDPISEHNRLYWYRQTLGQGPEFLTYFQNEAQLEKSRLLSDRFSAERPKGSFSTLEIQRTEQGDSAMYLCASSLVGHSGYTFGSGTRLTVV.

There are many counts of this clonotype. The gene calls are TRBV7-6 and TRBJ2-1; D is possibly TRBD1 or TRBD2 (5 bases each). The CDR3 contains 12 residues. The germline V and J ends were trimmed by 1 base and 9 bases, with 7 bases remaining between them. Germline values: CDR1 SGHVS, CDR2 FNYEAQ. The CDR3 reads CASSLGGSEQFF. The DNA for the CDR3 is TGTGCCAGCAGCTTAGGGGGGAGTGAGCAGTTCTTC.